This T cell receptor (beta chain) emerged from a study of Ad26.COV2.S vaccination and SARS-CoV-2 variants. Study-wide context: Donor had been placed in the Ad26.COV2.S arm of the COV1001 trial. Recipients of Ad26.COV2.S got it intramuscularly, once or twice 56 days apart.

Notes on this clone: Its target is not known.

Treatment of the sample: some 20 received Ad26.COV2.S at low or high dose, single or two shots; about five received placebo; per-sample allocation not given. Sampling took place 63 days after the first vaccine or placebo injection. The administered vaccine (an Ad26 vector) expressed Wuhan-strain SARS-CoV-2 spike. Study results and limitations: Vaccine and placebo groups showed comparable non-spike TCR breadth.

Using immunoSEQ multiplex PCR, the repertoire was profiled, and TCRdb retains in-frame clones only, with some absent. The profile shows under 300,000 clones, 70% to 90% of them singletons. CDR1 SGHDN and CDR2 FVKESK come from the germline V gene. V was shortened by 2 bases and J by 1 base, with 11 bases between the two germline ends. The CDR3 consists of 15 residues. Sequenced material: peripheral blood, taken in a trial of Ad26.COV2.S vaccine versus placebo. The TCR was taken from a person aged 18-60 years who received the Ad26.COV2.S COVID-19 vaccine or a placebo. The chain recombines TRBV14 with TRBJ1-1; D is uncertain. This chain's CDR3 is CASSQSWRGNTEAFF. The CDR3 DNA is TGTGCCAGCAGCCAATCGTGGCGGGGGAACACTGAAGCTTTCTTT.